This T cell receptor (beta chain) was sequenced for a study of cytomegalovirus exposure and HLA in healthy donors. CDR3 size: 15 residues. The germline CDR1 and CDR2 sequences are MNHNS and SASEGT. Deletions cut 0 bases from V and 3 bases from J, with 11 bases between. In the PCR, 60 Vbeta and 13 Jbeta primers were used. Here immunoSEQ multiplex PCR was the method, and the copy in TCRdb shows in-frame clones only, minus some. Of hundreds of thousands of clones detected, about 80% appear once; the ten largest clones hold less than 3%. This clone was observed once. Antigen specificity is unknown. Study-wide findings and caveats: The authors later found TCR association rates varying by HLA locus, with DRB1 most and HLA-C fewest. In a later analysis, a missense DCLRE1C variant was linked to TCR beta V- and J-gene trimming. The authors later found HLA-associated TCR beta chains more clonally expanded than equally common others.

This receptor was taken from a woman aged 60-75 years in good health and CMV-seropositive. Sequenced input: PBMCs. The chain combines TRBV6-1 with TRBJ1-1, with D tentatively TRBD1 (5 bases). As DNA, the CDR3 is TGTGCCAGCAGTGAAGCTGCAGGGTTGTACACTGAAGCTTTCTTT. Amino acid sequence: CASSEAAGLYTEAFF.